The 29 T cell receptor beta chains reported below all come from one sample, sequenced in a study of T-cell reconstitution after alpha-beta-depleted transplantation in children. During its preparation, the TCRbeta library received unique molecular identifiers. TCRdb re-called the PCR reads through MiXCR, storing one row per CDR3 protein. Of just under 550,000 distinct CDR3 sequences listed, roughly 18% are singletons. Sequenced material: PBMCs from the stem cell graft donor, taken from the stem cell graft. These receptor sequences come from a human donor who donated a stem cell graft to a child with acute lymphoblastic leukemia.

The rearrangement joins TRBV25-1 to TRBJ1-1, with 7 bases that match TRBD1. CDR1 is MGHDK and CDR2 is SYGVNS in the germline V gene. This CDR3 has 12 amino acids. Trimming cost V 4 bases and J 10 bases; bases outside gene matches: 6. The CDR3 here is CASSGQGGGAFF. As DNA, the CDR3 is TGTGCCAGCAGTGGACAGGGCGGAGGAGCTTTCTTT.

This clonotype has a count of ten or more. CDR3 region: CASSPPGVYEQYF. The CDR3 DNA reads TGTGCCAGCAGCCCTCCCGGAGTCTACGAGCAGTACTTC. The chain links TRBV7-3 to TRBJ2-7, with D hard to call. This CDR3 is built from 13 residues. Trimming pared 5 bases from V and 3 bases from J, leaving 11 bases between. Germline V CDR1 and CDR2: SGHTA, FQGTGA.

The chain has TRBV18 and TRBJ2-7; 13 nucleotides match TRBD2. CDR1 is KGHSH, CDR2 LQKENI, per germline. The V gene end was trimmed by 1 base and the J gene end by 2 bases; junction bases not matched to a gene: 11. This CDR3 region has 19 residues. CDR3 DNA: TGTGCCAGCTCACCACAGGGGGTCGGGACTAGCGGGGATCCCTACGAGCAGTACTTC. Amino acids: CASSPQGVGTSGDPYEQYF. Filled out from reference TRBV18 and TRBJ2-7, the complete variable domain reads NAGVMQNPRHLVRRRGQEARLRCSPMKGHSHVYWYRQLPEEGLKFMVYLQKENIIDESGMPKERFSAEFPKEGPSILRIQQVVRGDSAAYFCASSPQGVGTSGDPYEQYFGPGTRLTVT.

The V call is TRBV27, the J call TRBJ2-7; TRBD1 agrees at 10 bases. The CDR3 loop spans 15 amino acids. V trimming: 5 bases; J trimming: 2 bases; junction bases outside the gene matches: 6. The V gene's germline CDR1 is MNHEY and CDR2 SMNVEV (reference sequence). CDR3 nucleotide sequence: TGTGCCAGCAGTCGTGGGACAGGGGTGGCCTACGAGCAGTACTTC. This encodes CASSRGTGVAYEQYF.

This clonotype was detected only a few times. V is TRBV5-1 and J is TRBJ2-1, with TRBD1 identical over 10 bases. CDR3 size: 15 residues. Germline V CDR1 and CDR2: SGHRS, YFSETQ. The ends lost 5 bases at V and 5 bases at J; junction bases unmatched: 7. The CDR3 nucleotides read TGCGCCAGCAGACAAGGACAGGGGGACCACAATGAGCAGTTCTTC. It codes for CASRQGQGDHNEQFF. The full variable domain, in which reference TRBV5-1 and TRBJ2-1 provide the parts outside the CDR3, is KAGVTQTPRYLIKTRGQQVTLSCSPISGHRSVSWYQQTPGQGLQFLFEYFSETQRNKGNFPGRFSGRQFSNSRSEMNVSTLELGDSALYLCASRQGQGDHNEQFFGPGTRLTVL.

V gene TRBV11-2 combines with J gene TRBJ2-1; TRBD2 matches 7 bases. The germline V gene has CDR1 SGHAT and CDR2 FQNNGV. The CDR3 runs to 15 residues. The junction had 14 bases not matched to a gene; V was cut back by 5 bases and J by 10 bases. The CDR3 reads CASSLNGGSREEQFF. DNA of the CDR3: TGTGCCAGCAGCCTGAATGGCGGGAGTCGGGAGGAGCAGTTCTTC.

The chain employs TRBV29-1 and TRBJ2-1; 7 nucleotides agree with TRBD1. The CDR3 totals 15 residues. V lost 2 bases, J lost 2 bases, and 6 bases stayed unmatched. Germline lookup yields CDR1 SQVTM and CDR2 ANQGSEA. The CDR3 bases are TGCAGCGTTGAAACCTCCGGGACAGCCTACAATGAGCAGTTCTTC. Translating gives CSVETSGTAYNEQFF.

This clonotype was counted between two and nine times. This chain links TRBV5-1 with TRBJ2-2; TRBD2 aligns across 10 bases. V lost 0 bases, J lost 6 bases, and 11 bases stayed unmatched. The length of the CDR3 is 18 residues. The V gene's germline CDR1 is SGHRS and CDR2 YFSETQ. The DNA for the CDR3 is TGCGCCAGCAGCTTGGTCGCTAGCGGGAGCGGGTTCTCCGGGGAGCTGTTTTTT. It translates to CASSLVASGSGFSGELFF.

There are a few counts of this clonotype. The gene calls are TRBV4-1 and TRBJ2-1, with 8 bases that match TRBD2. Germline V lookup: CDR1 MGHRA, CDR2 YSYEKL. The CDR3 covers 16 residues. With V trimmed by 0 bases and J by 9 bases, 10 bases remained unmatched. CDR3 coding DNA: TGCGCCAGCAGCCAAGATGGGAATAGCGGGATGGGTGAGCAGTTCTTC. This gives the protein CASSQDGNSGMGEQFF.

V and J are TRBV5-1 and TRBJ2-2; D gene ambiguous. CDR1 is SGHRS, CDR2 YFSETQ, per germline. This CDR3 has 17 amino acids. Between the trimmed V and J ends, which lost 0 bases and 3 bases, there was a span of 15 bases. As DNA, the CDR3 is TGCGCCAGCAGCTTGGGACCGAAATGGATGGACACCGGGGAGCTGTTTTTT. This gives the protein CASSLGPKWMDTGELFF.

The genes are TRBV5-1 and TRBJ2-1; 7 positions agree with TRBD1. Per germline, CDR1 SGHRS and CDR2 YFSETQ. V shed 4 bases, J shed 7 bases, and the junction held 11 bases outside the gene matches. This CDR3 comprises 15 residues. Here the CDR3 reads CASSVRMGQNNEQFF. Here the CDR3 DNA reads TGCGCCAGCAGCGTGCGGATGGGACAGAATAATGAGCAGTTCTTC.

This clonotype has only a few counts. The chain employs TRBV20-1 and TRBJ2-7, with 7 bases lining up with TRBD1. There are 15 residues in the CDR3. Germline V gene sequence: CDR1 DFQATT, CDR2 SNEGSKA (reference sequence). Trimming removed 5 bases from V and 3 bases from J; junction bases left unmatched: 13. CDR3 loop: CSAPPHRGQSYEQYF. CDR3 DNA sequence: TGCAGTGCTCCTCCCCATAGGGGACAGAGCTACGAGCAGTACTTC.

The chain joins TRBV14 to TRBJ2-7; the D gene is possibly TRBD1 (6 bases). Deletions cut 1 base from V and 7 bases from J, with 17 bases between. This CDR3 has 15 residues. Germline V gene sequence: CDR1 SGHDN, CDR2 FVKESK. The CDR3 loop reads CASSQGINRVDEQYF. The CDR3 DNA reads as TGTGCCAGCAGCCAAGGCATAAACAGGGTGGATGAGCAGTACTTC.

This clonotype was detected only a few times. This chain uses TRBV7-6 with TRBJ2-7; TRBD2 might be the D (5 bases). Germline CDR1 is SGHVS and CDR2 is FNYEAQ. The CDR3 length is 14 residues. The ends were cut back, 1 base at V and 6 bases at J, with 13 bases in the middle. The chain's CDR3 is CASSLGVLASEQYF. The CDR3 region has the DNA TGTGCCAGCAGCTTAGGGGTCCTAGCATCCGAGCAGTACTTC.

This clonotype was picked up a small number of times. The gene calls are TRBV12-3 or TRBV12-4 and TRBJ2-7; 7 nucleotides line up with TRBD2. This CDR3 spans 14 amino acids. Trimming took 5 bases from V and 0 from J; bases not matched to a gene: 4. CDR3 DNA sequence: TGTGCCAGCAGTGTCTGGACTAGCTCCTACGAGCAGTACTTC. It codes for CASSVWTSSYEQYF.

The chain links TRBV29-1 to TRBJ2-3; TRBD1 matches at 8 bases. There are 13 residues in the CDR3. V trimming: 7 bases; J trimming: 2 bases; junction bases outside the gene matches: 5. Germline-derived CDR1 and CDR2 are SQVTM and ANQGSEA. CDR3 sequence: CSAGQGYTDTQYF. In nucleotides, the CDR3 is TGCAGCGCCGGACAGGGCTACACAGATACGCAGTATTTT.

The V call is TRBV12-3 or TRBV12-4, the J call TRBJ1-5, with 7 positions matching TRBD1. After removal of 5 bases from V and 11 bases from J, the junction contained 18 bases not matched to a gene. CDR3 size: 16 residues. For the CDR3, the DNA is TGTGCCAGCAGTCCCGACCTTGGACAGGTAGTAGGAGCCCAGCATTTT. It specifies CASSPDLGQVVGAQHF.

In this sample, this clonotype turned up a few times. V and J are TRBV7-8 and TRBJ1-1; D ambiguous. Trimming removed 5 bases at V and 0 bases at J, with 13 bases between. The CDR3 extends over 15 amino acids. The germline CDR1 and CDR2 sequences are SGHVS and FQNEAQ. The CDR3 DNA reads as TGTGCCAGCAGCCCAATGGCGCCTCTGAACACTGAAGCTTTCTTT. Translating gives CASSPMAPLNTEAFF.

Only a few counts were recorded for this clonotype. CDR3 residues: CSARELGEQPQHF. The DNA for the CDR3 is TGCAGTGCTAGAGAATTAGGGGAACAGCCCCAGCATTTT. The chain combines TRBV20-1 with TRBJ1-5; TRBD1 is a possible D gene (5 bases). CDR1 and CDR2 (germline): DFQATT, SNEGSKA (reference sequence). This CDR3 region has 13 residues. Trimming cost V 0 bases and J 7 bases, with 10 bases left between them.

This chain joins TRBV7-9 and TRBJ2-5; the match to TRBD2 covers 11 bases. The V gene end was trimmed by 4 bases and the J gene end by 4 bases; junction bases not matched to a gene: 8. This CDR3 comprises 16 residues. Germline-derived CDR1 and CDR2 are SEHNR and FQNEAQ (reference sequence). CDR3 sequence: CASSSPSGRWRETQYF. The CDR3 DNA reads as TGTGCCAGCAGCTCCCCTAGCGGGAGGTGGAGAGAGACCCAGTACTTC. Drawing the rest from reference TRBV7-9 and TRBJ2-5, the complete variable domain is DTGVSQNPRHKITKRGQNVTFRCDPISEHNRLYWYRQTLGQGPEFLTYFQNEAQLEKSRLLSDRFSAERPKGSFSTLEIQRTEQGDSAMYLCASSSPSGRWRETQYFGPGTRLLVL.

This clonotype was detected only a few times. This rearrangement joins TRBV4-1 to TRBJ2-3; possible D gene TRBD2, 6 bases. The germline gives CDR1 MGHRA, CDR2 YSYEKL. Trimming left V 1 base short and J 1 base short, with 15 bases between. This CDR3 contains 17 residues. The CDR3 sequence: CASSQGGRTTRTDTQYF. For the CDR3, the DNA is TGCGCCAGCAGCCAAGGAGGGAGGACCACGCGCACAGATACGCAGTATTTT.

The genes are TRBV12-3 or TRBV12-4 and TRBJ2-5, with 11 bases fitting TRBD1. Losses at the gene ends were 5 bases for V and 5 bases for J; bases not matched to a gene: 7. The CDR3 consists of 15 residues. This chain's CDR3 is CASSPWTGGRETQYF. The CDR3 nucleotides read TGTGCCAGCAGTCCCTGGACAGGGGGCCGGGAGACCCAGTACTTC.

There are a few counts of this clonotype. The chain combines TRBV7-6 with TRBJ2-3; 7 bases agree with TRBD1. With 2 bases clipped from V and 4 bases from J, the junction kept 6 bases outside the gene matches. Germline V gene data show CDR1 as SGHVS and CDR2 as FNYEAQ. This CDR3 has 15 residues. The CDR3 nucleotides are TGTGCCAGCAGCTTATTGCGACAGGGCTCAGATACGCAGTATTTT. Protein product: CASSLLRQGSDTQYF.

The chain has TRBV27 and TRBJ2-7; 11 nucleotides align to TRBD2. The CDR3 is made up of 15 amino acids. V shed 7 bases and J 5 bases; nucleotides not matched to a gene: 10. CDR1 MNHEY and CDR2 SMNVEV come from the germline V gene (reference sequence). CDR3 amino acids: CASKSLAGVGNEQYF. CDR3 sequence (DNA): TGTGCCAGCAAATCACTAGCGGGAGTAGGAAACGAGCAGTACTTC.

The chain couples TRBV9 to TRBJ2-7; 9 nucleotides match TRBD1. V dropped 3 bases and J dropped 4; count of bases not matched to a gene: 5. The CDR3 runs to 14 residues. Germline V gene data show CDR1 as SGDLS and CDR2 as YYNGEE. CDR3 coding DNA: TGTGCCAGCAGCGCAGGAGGGACAGGGTACGAGCAGTACTTC. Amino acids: CASSAGGTGYEQYF.

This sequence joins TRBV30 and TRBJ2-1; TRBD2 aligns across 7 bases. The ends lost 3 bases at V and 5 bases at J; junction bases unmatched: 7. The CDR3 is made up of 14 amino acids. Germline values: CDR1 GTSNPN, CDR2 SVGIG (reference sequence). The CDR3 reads CAWRAWRENNEQFF. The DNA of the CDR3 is TGTGCCTGGAGGGCCTGGCGGGAGAACAATGAGCAGTTCTTC.

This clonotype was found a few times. CDR3 residues: CASSFAKGGVYEQYF. CDR3 nucleotides: TGTGCCAGCAGTTTTGCAAAGGGAGGGGTCTACGAGCAGTACTTC. V and J are TRBV12-3 or TRBV12-4 and TRBJ2-7, with 7 positions matching TRBD2. After removal of 3 bases from V and 3 bases from J, the junction contained 8 bases not matched to a gene. The CDR3 loop spans 15 amino acids.

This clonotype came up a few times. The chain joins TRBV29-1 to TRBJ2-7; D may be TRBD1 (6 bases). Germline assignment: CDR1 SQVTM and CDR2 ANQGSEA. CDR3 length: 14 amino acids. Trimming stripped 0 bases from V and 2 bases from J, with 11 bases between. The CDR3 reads CSVEDRGITYEQYF. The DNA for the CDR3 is TGCAGCGTTGAAGACAGGGGTATTACCTACGAGCAGTACTTC.

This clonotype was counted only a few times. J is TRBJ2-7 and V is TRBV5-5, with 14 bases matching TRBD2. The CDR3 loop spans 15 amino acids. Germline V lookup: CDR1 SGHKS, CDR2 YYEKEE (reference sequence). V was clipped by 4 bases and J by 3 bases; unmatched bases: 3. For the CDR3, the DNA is TGTGCCAGCAGCGGACTAGCGGGAGGCATCTACGAGCAGTACTTC. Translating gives CASSGLAGGIYEQYF.